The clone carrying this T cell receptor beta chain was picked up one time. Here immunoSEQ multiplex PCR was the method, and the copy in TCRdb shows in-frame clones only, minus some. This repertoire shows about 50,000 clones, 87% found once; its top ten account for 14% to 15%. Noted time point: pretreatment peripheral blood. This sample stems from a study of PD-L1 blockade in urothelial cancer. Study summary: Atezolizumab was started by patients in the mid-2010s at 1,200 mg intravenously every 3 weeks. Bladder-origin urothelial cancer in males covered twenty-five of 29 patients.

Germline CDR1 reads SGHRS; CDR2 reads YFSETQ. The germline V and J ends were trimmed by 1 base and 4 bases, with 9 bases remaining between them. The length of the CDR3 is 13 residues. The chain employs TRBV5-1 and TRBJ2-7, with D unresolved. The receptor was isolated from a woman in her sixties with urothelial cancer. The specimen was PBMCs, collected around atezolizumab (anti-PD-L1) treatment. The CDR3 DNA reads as TGCGCCAGCAGCTTGACTTCCGGTTACGAGCAGTACTTC. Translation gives CASSLTSGYEQYF.